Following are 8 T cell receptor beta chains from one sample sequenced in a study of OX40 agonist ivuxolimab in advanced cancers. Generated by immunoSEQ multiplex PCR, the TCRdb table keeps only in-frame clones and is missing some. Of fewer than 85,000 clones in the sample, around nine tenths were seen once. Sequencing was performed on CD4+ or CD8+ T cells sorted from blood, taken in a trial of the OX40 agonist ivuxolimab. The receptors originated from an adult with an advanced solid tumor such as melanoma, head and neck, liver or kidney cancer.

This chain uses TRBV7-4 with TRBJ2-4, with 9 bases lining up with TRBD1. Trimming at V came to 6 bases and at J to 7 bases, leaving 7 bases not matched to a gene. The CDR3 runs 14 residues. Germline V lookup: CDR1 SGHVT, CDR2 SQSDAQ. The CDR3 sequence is CASSSQGQGNIQYF. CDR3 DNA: TGTGCCAGCAGTTCCCAGGGACAGGGTAACATTCAGTACTTC.

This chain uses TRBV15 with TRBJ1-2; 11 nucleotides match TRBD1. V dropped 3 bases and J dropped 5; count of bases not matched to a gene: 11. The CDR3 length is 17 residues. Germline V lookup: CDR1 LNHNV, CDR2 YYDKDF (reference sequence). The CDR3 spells CATSRSSGTGGVYGYTF. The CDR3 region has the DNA TGTGCCACCAGCAGGTCTTCCGGGACAGGGGGGGTATATGGCTACACCTTC.

The CDR3 reads CAISETGGNTDTQYF. The CDR3 region has the DNA TGTGCCATCAGTGAGACAGGGGGCAACACAGATACGCAGTATTTT. The chain is built from TRBV10-3 and TRBJ2-3, with 9 positions matching TRBD1. The germline V gene encodes CDR1 ENHRY and CDR2 SYGVKD. This CDR3 is built from 15 residues. Germline trimming cut 2 bases from V and 2 bases from J; bases unmatched to any gene: 2.

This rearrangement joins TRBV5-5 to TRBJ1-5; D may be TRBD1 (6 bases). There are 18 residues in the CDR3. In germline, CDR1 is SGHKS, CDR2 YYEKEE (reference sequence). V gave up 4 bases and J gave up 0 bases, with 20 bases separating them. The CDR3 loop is CASSMGTGHQNSNQPQHF. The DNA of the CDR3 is TGTGCCAGCAGCATGGGAACGGGACACCAAAATAGCAATCAGCCCCAGCATTTT.

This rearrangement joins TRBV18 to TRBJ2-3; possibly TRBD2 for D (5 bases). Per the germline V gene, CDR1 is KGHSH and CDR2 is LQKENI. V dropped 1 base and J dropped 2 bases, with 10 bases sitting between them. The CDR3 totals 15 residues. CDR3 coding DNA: TGTGCCAGCTCACCACTGCAGAGGGCCACAGATACGCAGTATTTT. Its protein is CASSPLQRATDTQYF.

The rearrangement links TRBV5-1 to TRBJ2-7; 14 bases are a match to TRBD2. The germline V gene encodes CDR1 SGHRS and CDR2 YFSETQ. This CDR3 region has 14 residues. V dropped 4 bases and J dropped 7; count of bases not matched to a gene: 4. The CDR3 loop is CASSTGTSGGEQYF. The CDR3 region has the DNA TGCGCCAGCAGCACCGGGACTAGCGGGGGTGAGCAGTACTTC.

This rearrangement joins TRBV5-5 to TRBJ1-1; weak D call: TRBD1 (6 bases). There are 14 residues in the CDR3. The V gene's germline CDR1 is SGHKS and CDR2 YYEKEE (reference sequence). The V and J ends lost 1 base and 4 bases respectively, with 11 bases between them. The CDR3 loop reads CASSLQGLGTEAFF. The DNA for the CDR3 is TGTGCCAGCAGCTTGCAGGGGCTGGGCACTGAAGCTTTCTTT.

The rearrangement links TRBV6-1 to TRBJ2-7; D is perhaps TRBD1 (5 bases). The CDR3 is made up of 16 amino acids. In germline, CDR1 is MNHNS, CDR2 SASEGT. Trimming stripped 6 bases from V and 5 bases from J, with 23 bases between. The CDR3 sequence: CASREPRTPATHEQYF. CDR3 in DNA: TGTGCCAGCAGGGAACCTCGGACACCCGCGACCCACGAGCAGTACTTC.